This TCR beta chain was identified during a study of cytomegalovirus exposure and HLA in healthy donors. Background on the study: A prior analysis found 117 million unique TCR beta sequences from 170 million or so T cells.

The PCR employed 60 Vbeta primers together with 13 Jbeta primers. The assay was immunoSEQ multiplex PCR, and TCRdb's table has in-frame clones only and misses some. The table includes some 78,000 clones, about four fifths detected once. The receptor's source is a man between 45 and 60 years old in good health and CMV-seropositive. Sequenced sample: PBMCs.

DNA for the CDR3: TGTGCCAGCAGTCAGACAGCTAACTTCTATGGCTACACCTTC. Protein product: CASSQTANFYGYTF. The rearrangement joins TRBV27 to TRBJ1-2; D is possibly TRBD1 (5 bases). V shed 5 bases and J shed 4 bases, with 14 bases lying between them. The CDR3 spans 14 residues. CDR1 is MNHEY and CDR2 is SMNVEV in the germline V gene (reference sequence).